This entry lists 31 T cell receptor beta chains sequenced from one sample in a study of Graves' ophthalmopathy and Graves' hyperthyroidism. Using RNA transcripts, the TCR beta CDR3 regions were amplified. In the first round, RT-PCR was carried out with HTBI primers, and a multiplex PCR formed the second round. Using its own MiXCR run on the multiplex PCR reads, TCRdb lists one record per CDR3 protein. Here the sample spans hundreds of thousands of distinct CDR3 sequences, approximately 21% being singletons. What was sequenced was peripheral blood. These receptors all come from a woman aged 18 to 35 with stable Graves' hyperthyroidism. Some clones in this sample may be carry-over from other donors' samples.

In this sample, this clonotype turned up many times. The gene calls are TRBV12-3 or TRBV12-4 and TRBJ2-5, with 7 bases fitting TRBD2. V lost 8 bases and J lost 3; bases outside the gene matches: 12. The CDR3 has 15 residues. DNA for the CDR3: TGTGCCAGCGGCCCCTTGGGCGGGGGTAAAGAGACCCAGTACTTC. Amino acid sequence: CASGPLGGGKETQYF.

J is TRBJ2-5 and V is TRBV18; D may be TRBD2 (6 bases). The germline V gene encodes CDR1 KGHSH and CDR2 LQKENI. CDR3 length: 16 amino acids. V lost 3 bases, J lost 3 bases, and 17 bases lay in between. The chain's CDR3 is CASSPGLRGTKETQYF. CDR3 bases: TGTGCCAGCTCACCCGGTCTACGGGGGACCAAAGAGACCCAGTACTTC. The variable domain in full, with the rest retrieved from reference TRBV18 and TRBJ2-5, is NAGVMQNPRHLVRRRGQEARLRCSPMKGHSHVYWYRQLPEEGLKFMVYLQKENIIDESGMPKERFSAEFPKEGPSILRIQQVVRGDSAAYFCASSPGLRGTKETQYFGPGTRLLVL.

Comment on this clonotype: Given the absence of the conserved phenylalanine or tryptophan at the CDR3 end, a read error is likely. This chain links TRBV7-8 with TRBJ2-5, with D perhaps assigned TRBD1 or TRBD2 (5 bases each). CDR1 and CDR2 (germline): SGHVS, FQNEAQ. The CDR3 contains 13 residues. For the CDR3, the DNA is TGTGCCAGCAGTACTACAGGAGGAGAGTCCCAGTACTAC. As protein: CASSTTGGESQYY.

This clonotype was seen at least ten times. The chain couples TRBV27 to TRBJ1-2, with unresolved D. The CDR3 is made up of 12 amino acids. The ends were cut back, 5 bases at V and 1 base at J, with 5 bases in the middle. Germline loops: CDR1 MNHEY, CDR2 SMNVEV (reference sequence). CDR3 coding DNA: TGTGCCAGCAGTGACGTTAACTATGGCTACACCTTC. It translates to CASSDVNYGYTF.

This clonotype occurred a few times. The junction shows a germline mismatch at one end, possibly a read error. CDR3 residues: CASSYLGRGNTEASF. CDR3 DNA: TGTGCCAGCAGTTACTTGGGCAGGGGGAACACTGAAGCTTCCTTT. The rearrangement uses TRBV6-5 and TRBJ1-1; TRBD1 aligns across 7 bases. The V gene's germline CDR1 is MNHEY and CDR2 SVGAGI. This CDR3 is built from 15 residues.

The chain has TRBV3-1 and TRBJ1-5, with 8 bases matching TRBD1. V was pared by 1 base and J by 6 bases, with 11 bases of the junction left unmatched. The CDR3 runs to 17 residues. Germline values: CDR1 LGHDT, CDR2 YNNKEL (reference sequence). In DNA form, the CDR3 reads TGTGCCAGCAGCCAAGGCGCCAGGACAGGGCCGGTTCAGCCCCAGCATTTT. This translates into CASSQGARTGPVQPQHF.

Ten or more counts support this clonotype. V gene TRBV20-1 combines with J gene TRBJ2-7; D is tentatively TRBD1 or TRBD2 (5 bases each). There are 13 residues in the CDR3. The V and J ends lost 6 bases and 0 bases respectively, with 12 bases between them. Germline V CDR1 and CDR2: DFQATT, SNEGSKA (reference sequence). Written as DNA, the CDR3 is TGCAGTGCCGCCCGGGACGGCTCCTACGAGCAGTACTTC. Amino acids: CSAARDGSYEQYF.

This clonotype was recorded once. DNA of the CDR3: TGTGCCAGCAGCTTAAGAAAGGACACCATATATTTT. Residues: CASSLRKDTIYF. The rearrangement links TRBV7-9 to TRBJ1-3; no clear D gene. This CDR3 has 12 amino acids. Trimming took off 2 bases at V and 8 bases at J, with 7 bases between the two ends. From germline, CDR1 is SEHNR and CDR2 FQNEAQ (reference sequence).

CDR3 nucleotide sequence: TGTGCCAGCAGTACAACAGGGGAAGCAGAGACCCAGTACTTC. This encodes CASSTTGEAETQYF. The V call is TRBV28, the J call TRBJ2-5, with 7 bases aligning to TRBD1. Losses at the gene ends were 5 bases for V and 4 bases for J; bases not matched to a gene: 7. This CDR3 is built from 14 residues. Germline V CDR1 and CDR2: MDHEN, SYDVKM.

This chain connects TRBV10-1 to TRBJ2-3, with TRBD1 matching over 8 bases. Germline V gives CDR1 WNHNN, CDR2 SYGVQD (reference sequence). The V and J ends lost 5 bases and 5 bases, in that order; junction bases with no gene match: 9. This CDR3 spans 15 amino acids. The CDR3 loop is CASSPTGGRGDTQYF. CDR3 DNA sequence: TGCGCCAGCAGTCCTACAGGGGGAAGGGGAGATACGCAGTATTTT.

V is TRBV15 and J is TRBJ2-7; D not resolved. Germline loops: CDR1 LNHNV, CDR2 YYDKDF (reference sequence). The CDR3 spans 17 residues. V was pared by 0 bases and J by 2 bases, with 17 bases between. The CDR3 bases are TGTGCCACCAGCAGAGATCCTATAGGCCGAACAACCTACGAGCAGTACTTC. It codes for CATSRDPIGRTTYEQYF.

J is TRBJ2-5 and V is TRBV6-1; D gene unclear. CDR3 length: 14 residues. The V end lost 4 bases, the J end lost 6 bases, and 15 bases lay between the germline ends. Germline V gene data show CDR1 as MNHNS and CDR2 as SASEGT. The CDR3: CASSGLETRKTQYF. The CDR3 coding sequence is TGTGCCAGCAGTGGCCTGGAAACGAGGAAGACCCAGTACTTC.

There are many counts of this clonotype. The chain recombines TRBV20-1 with TRBJ2-7, with a tentative D call TRBD2 (5 bases). Germline assignment: CDR1 DFQATT and CDR2 SNEGSKA (reference sequence). The V and J ends lost 3 bases and 6 bases respectively, with 12 bases between them. CDR3 length equals 12 residues. The CDR3 DNA reads as TGCAGTGCTAGCCTGGTACGGGGCGAGCAGTACTTC. Protein: CSASLVRGEQYF.

This clonotype came up a few times. A read error may explain this, as a much larger clone is one base away. The chain employs TRBV20-1 and TRBJ2-5; 7 nucleotides match TRBD2. Per germline, CDR1 DFQATT and CDR2 SNEGSKA (reference sequence). The CDR3 contains 15 residues. CDR3 in amino acids: CSAGGVLMNQETKYF. CDR3 bases: TGCAGTGCGGGAGGGGTCTTAATGAACCAAGAGACCAAGTACTTC.

This chain links TRBV27 with TRBJ1-5; D not resolved. The CDR3 length is 14 residues. The germline V gene has CDR1 MNHEY and CDR2 SMNVEV (reference sequence). The germline V and J ends were trimmed by 3 bases and 3 bases, with 9 bases remaining between them. This CDR3 reads CASSFGRNNQPQHF. CDR3 nucleotide sequence: TGTGCCAGCAGTTTCGGACGGAACAATCAGCCCCAGCATTTT.

This clonotype was picked up many times. The V gene is TRBV6-2 or TRBV6-3, the J gene TRBJ1-5; 11 bases agree with TRBD1. V gave up 2 bases and J gave up 0 bases; unmatched junction bases: 6. The CDR3 is made up of 18 amino acids. In germline, CDR1 is MNHEY, CDR2 SVGEGT. CDR3 protein: CASSYRTGGFNSNQPQHF. For the CDR3, the DNA is TGTGCCAGCAGTTACAGGACAGGGGGCTTCAATAGCAATCAGCCCCAGCATTTT.

This clonotype has at least ten counts. V and J are TRBV19 and TRBJ1-1, with D possibly being TRBD1 (6 bases). From germline, CDR1 is LNHDA and CDR2 SQIVND (reference sequence). V was pared by 4 bases and J by 1 base, with 13 bases between. The CDR3 has 15 amino acids. The CDR3, as DNA: TGTGCCAGTAGTAGACAGGAAAACCAGAACACTGAAGCTTTCTTT. Amino acid sequence: CASSRQENQNTEAFF.

This clonotype has only a few counts. The chain is built from TRBV10-3 and TRBJ1-1; no reliable D call. From germline, CDR1 is ENHRY and CDR2 SYGVKD. The V gene lost 6 bases and the J gene lost 0 bases, with 11 bases spanning the gap. The CDR3 spans 14 residues. This chain's CDR3 is CAIRKDRVNTEAFF. The CDR3 DNA sequence: TGTGCCATCAGAAAGGACCGTGTGAACACTGAAGCTTTCTTT.

The table lists this clonotype with a few counts. The rearrangement joins TRBV6-5 to TRBJ1-1, with a tentative D call TRBD1 (5 bases). The ends were cut back, 4 bases at V and 1 base at J, with 13 bases in the middle. Looked up from germline, CDR1 is MNHEY and CDR2 is SVGAGI. This CDR3 is 15 amino acids long. The CDR3 loop reads CASSSRGGANTEAFF. CDR3 bases: TGTGCCAGCAGTTCCCGGGGTGGGGCGAACACTGAAGCTTTCTTT.

This clonotype was counted only a few times. The genes are TRBV19 and TRBJ2-2; 8 nucleotides align to TRBD1. The junction had 8 bases not matched to a gene; V was cut back by 5 bases and J by 6 bases. The CDR3 sequence is 15 residues long. CDR1 and CDR2 from the germline V gene are LNHDA and SQIVND (reference sequence). The CDR3 sequence is CASSRSETGAGELFF. The CDR3 DNA reads TGTGCCAGTAGTCGTTCCGAGACAGGGGCCGGGGAGCTGTTTTTT.

This clonotype came up a few times. The chain recombines TRBV20-1 with TRBJ1-1, with 11 bases that match TRBD1. Germline V lookup: CDR1 DFQATT, CDR2 SNEGSKA (reference sequence). The CDR3 runs to 13 residues. The V and J ends lost 6 bases and 6 bases, in that order; junction bases with no gene match: 6. The CDR3 spells CSAPGQGAPEAFF. The CDR3 DNA follows: TGCAGTGCCCCCGGACAGGGGGCCCCTGAAGCTTTCTTT.

In this sample, this clonotype turned up many times. This CDR3 fails to terminate in the conserved phenylalanine or tryptophan, so it likely reflects a read error. This chain links TRBV27 with TRBJ1-1, with 7 bases that match TRBD1. This CDR3 has 16 amino acids. Trimming removed 5 bases from V and 1 base from J; junction bases left unmatched: 10. Germline V gene data show CDR1 as MNHEY and CDR2 as SMNVEV (reference sequence). The CDR3 loop reads CASSPRQGGKNTEAFL. In nucleotides, the CDR3 is TGTGCCAGCAGTCCCCGACAGGGAGGGAAGAACACTGAAGCTTTCTTA.

The DNA for the CDR3 is TGTGCCAGCAGCTTAAACGGACAGGGTTCTTATAGCAATCAGCCCCAGCATTTT. Protein sequence: CASSLNGQGSYSNQPQHF. The chain carries TRBV9 and TRBJ1-5, with TRBD1 matching 8 bases. CDR3 length: 18 residues. Germline CDR1 and CDR2: SGDLS and YYNGEE. V lost 4 bases to trimming and J lost 0 bases; unmatched junction nucleotides: 12.

This clonotype was detected many times. The chain joins TRBV7-9 to TRBJ1-1; unclear D gene. V was clipped by 1 base and J by 0 bases, with 9 bases between them. The V gene's germline CDR1 is SEHNR and CDR2 FQNEAQ (reference sequence). The CDR3 covers 15 residues. The CDR3 DNA reads TGTGCCAGCAGCTTAGATGGACGGATGAACACTGAAGCTTTCTTT. Translating gives CASSLDGRMNTEAFF.

CDR3 loop: CASSPWTVTHYGYTF. CDR3 in DNA: TGTGCCAGCAGTCCGTGGACTGTCACACACTATGGCTACACCTTC. This chain connects TRBV28 to TRBJ1-2; D is undetermined. The CDR3 runs 15 residues. V lost 5 bases and J lost 3, with 16 bases in between. The germline V gene encodes CDR1 MDHEN and CDR2 SYDVKM.

This clonotype was detected ten times or more. The chain combines TRBV6-2 or TRBV6-3 with TRBJ1-3; D is undetermined. Germline lookup yields CDR1 MNHEY and CDR2 SVGEGT. This CDR3 is 16 amino acids long. The V end lost 2 bases, the J end lost 0 bases, and 11 bases lay between the germline ends. The CDR3 nucleotides are TGTGCCAGCAGTTACGTGGGCGTCAGCTCTGGAAACACCATATATTTT. Translation: CASSYVGVSSGNTIYF.

The rearrangement joins TRBV20-1 to TRBJ2-7; D possibly corresponds to TRBD1 (6 bases). Trimming took off 3 bases at V and 5 bases at J, with 8 bases between the two ends. The CDR3 has 11 residues. The V gene's germline CDR1 is DFQATT and CDR2 SNEGSKA (reference sequence). This chain's CDR3 is CSASPGDEQYF. The CDR3 DNA follows: TGCAGTGCTAGTCCAGGGGACGAGCAGTACTTC.

This clonotype was detected ten times or more. The chain links TRBV5-1 to TRBJ2-7, with unresolved D. The germline gives CDR1 SGHRS, CDR2 YFSETQ. The CDR3 loop spans 14 amino acids. With 0 bases removed from V and 3 bases from J, the gap between germline ends came to 10 bases. The CDR3 DNA reads TGCGCCAGCAGCTTGGAGGTGGCAGGCTACGAGCAGTACTTC. Translation: CASSLEVAGYEQYF.

This clonotype was seen many times. V usage is TRBV4-2 and J usage is TRBJ2-2, with D hard to call. Trimming cost V 1 base and J 0 bases, with 6 bases left between them. This CDR3 comprises 15 residues. Germline lookup yields CDR1 LGHNA and CDR2 YNFKEQ. The DNA for the CDR3 is TGTGCCAGCAGCCAAGGGGCTACGAACACCGGGGAGCTGTTTTTT. Its translation is CASSQGATNTGELFF.

There are many counts of this clonotype. The chain links TRBV29-1 to TRBJ1-1; D is unclear. V shed 5 bases and J shed 7 bases, with 8 bases lying between them. This CDR3 region has 10 residues. Germline CDR1 and CDR2: SQVTM and ANQGSEA. The DNA of the CDR3 is TGCAGCGTTAGCACAGTTGAAGCTTTCTTT. Protein sequence: CSVSTVEAFF. The entire variable domain, with the rest obtained from reference TRBV29-1 and TRBJ1-1, is as follows: SAVISQKPSRDICQRGTSLTIQCQVDSQVTMMFWYRQQPGQSLTLIATANQGSEATYESGFVIDKFPISRPNLTFSTLTVSNMSPEDSSIYLCSVSTVEAFFGQGTRLTVV.

In its sample, this clonotype was seen a few times. J is TRBJ1-1 and V is TRBV2; D call uncertain. V lost 6 bases and J lost 3, with 11 bases in between. This CDR3 region has 13 residues. CDR1 SNHLY and CDR2 FYNNEI come from the germline V gene. Here the CDR3 reads CASSGGRDTEAFF. The CDR3 DNA follows: TGTGCCAGCAGCGGCGGTCGGGACACTGAAGCTTTCTTT.